This T cell receptor beta chain was profiled in a study of PD-1 blockade in classical Hodgkin lymphoma. Findings of the study overall: Complete responders showed a baseline diversity that resembled the diversity of newly diagnosed patients. It was CD4+ TCR diversity, not CD8+, that rose significantly by C4D1.

The CDR3 has 15 amino acids. Germline assignment: CDR1 SSHAT and CDR2 FNYEAQ (reference sequence). Trimming removed 2 bases from V and 5 bases from J, with 13 bases in between. Patients all relapsed after autologous stem cell transplantation, and there was variation in brentuximab vedotin exposure. Relapsed/refractory classical Hodgkin lymphoma patients had complete, partial or progressive responses. Remarks on this clone: Its antigen remains unidentified.

TCRdb's table, derived via immunoSEQ multiplex PCR, lists solely in-frame clones and lacks some. The profile shows tens of thousands of clones, roughly 80% of them singletons. The source was peripheral blood mononuclear cells (PBMCs), collected at baseline. This receptor was obtained from a human donor with classical Hodgkin lymphoma. This rearrangement joins TRBV7-7 to TRBJ2-1; D possibly corresponds to TRBD1 (6 bases). The CDR3 region is CASSLYVQGDNEQFF. The DNA for the CDR3 is TGTGCCAGCAGCTTATATGTACAGGGCGACAATGAGCAGTTCTTC. Full variable domain (remainder filled in from reference TRBV7-7 and TRBJ2-1): GAGVSQSPRYKVTKRGQDVTLRCDPISSHATLYWYQQALGQGPEFLTYFNYEAQPDKSGLPSDRFSAERPEGSISTLTIQRTEQRDSAMYRCASSLYVQGDNEQFFGPGTRLTVL.